Listed below are T cell receptor beta chains from one sample, sequenced in a study of OX40 agonist ivuxolimab in advanced cancers. TCRdb keeps only in-frame clones here, not all; method: immunoSEQ multiplex PCR. The sample comprises some 83,000 clones, 86% of which are singletons, and 6.5% rests with the top ten. The sample consisted of CD4+ or CD8+ T cells sorted from blood, taken in a trial of the OX40 agonist ivuxolimab. These receptors were obtained from an adult with an advanced solid tumor such as melanoma, head and neck, liver or kidney cancer. Both conserved end residues are part of each CDR3. D genes are given only for firm matches. A clone size is listed for some rows: how often the clone was seen (once, few, many), or a class if it is expanded.

abundance: NA; d_gene: NA; j_gene: TRBJ1-1; v_gene: TRBV11-3; CDR3nt: TGTGCCAGCAGCCTCGGGGGAAACACTGAAGCTTTCTTT; CDR3aa: CASSLGGNTEAFF
abundance: NA; d_gene: NA; j_gene: TRBJ2-7; v_gene: TRBV7-2; CDR3nt: TGTGCCAGCAGCTCCCCCCTTGACCGCTACGAGCAGTACTTC; CDR3aa: CASSSPLDRYEQYF
abundance: NA; d_gene: NA; j_gene: TRBJ1-3; v_gene: TRBV7-9; CDR3nt: TGTGCCAGCACCTCCCTGTTCTCTGGAAACACCATATATTTT; CDR3aa: CASTSLFSGNTIYF
abundance: NA; d_gene: NA; j_gene: TRBJ1-6; v_gene: TRBV6-6; CDR3nt: TGTGCCAGCAGTTCTGGGACGGCTCAGTCACCCCTCCACTTT; CDR3aa: CASSSGTAQSPLHF
abundance: NA; d_gene: NA; j_gene: TRBJ2-4; v_gene: TRBV19; CDR3nt: TGTGCCAGTAGTATCTTATGGGGGGCCAAAAACATTCAGTACTTC; CDR3aa: CASSILWGAKNIQYF
abundance: NA; d_gene: NA; j_gene: TRBJ1-1; v_gene: TRBV5-6; CDR3nt: TGTGCCAGCAGCTTGGGTGTGGGGGAAGCTTTCTTT; CDR3aa: CASSLGVGEAFF
abundance: NA; d_gene: TRBD1; j_gene: TRBJ1-1; v_gene: TRBV7-3; CDR3nt: TGTGCCAGCAGCCCAGCGACAGGGTTTGTCACTGAAGCTTTCTTT; CDR3aa: CASSPATGFVTEAFF
abundance: NA; d_gene: NA; j_gene: TRBJ2-3; v_gene: TRBV5-1; CDR3nt: TGCGCCAGCAGCTCCCGACTGGCAGGGGCGGATACGCAGTATTTT; CDR3aa: CASSSRLAGADTQYF
abundance: NA; d_gene: TRBD1; j_gene: TRBJ2-7; v_gene: TRBV14; CDR3nt: TGTGCCAGCAGCCAGATGGACAGGGTCAACGAGCAGTACTTC; CDR3aa: CASSQMDRVNEQYF
abundance: NA; d_gene: TRBD1; j_gene: TRBJ2-7; v_gene: TRBV18; CDR3nt: TGTGCCAGCTCACCGGGACAGGGGTCGTACGAGCAGTACTTC; CDR3aa: CASSPGQGSYEQYF
abundance: NA; d_gene: NA; j_gene: TRBJ2-7; v_gene: TRBV6-5; CDR3nt: TGTGCCAGCAGTAAGGGGCAGGGGCTATCCTACGAGCAGTACTTC; CDR3aa: CASSKGQGLSYEQYF
abundance: NA; d_gene: NA; j_gene: TRBJ2-2; v_gene: TRBV6-6; CDR3nt: TGTGCCAGCAGTCGACGGGTCGGGGAGCTGTTTTTT; CDR3aa: CASSRRVGELFF
abundance: NA; d_gene: TRBD1; j_gene: TRBJ1-1; v_gene: TRBV2; CDR3nt: TGTGCCAGCAGAGGACAGGGGTTGAACACTGAAGCTTTCTTT; CDR3aa: CASRGQGLNTEAFF
abundance: once; d_gene: NA; j_gene: TRBJ1-3; v_gene: TRBV6-5; CDR3nt: TGTGCCAGCAGTTACGGACAGCCAAACTCTGGAAACACCATATATTTT; CDR3aa: CASSYGQPNSGNTIYF
abundance: NA; d_gene: NA; j_gene: TRBJ1-1; v_gene: TRBV27; CDR3nt: TGTGCCAGCAGTTGGTCAGCCAACACTGAAGCTTTCTTT; CDR3aa: CASSWSANTEAFF
abundance: once; d_gene: NA; j_gene: TRBJ1-2; v_gene: TRBV7-9; CDR3nt: TGTGCCAGCAGCTTAGGGACTCGAGGCTACACCTTC; CDR3aa: CASSLGTRGYTF
abundance: NA; d_gene: NA; j_gene: TRBJ1-2; v_gene: TRBV10-3; CDR3nt: TGTGCCATCAGTGAACAGGCTAACTATGGCTACACCTTC; CDR3aa: CAISEQANYGYTF
abundance: few; d_gene: TRBD2; j_gene: TRBJ2-1; v_gene: TRBV6-1; CDR3nt: TGTGCCAGCAGAGCCGGGACTAGCAGTTACAATGAGCAGTTCTTC; CDR3aa: CASRAGTSSYNEQFF